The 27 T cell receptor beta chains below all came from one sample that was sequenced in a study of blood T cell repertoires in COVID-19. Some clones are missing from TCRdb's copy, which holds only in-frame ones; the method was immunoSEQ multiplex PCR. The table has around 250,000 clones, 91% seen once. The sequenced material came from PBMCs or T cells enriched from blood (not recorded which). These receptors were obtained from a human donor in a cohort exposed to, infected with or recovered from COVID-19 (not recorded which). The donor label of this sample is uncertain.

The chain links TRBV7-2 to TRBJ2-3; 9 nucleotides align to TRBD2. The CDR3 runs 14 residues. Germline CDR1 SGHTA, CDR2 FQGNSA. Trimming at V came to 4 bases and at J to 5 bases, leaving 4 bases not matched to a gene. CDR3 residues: CASSYSGGGDTQYF. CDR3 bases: TGTGCCAGCAGCTATAGCGGGGGAGGAGATACGCAGTATTTT.

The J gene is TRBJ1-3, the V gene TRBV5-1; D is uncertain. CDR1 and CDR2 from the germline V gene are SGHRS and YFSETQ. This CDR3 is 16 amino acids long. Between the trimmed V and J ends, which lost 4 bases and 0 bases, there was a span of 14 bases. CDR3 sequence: CASSLDGSYSGNTIYF. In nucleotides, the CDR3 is TGCGCCAGCAGCCTGGACGGGAGTTACTCTGGAAACACCATATATTTT.

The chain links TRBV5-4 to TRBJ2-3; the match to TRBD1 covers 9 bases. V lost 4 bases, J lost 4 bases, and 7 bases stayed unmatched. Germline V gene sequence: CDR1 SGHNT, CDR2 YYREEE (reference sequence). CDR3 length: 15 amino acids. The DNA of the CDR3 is TGTGCCAGCAGCCCACAGGGGGCGCTCGCAGATACGCAGTATTTT. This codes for CASSPQGALADTQYF.

In nucleotides, the CDR3 is TGTGCCAGCAGCTTGGATGGGGGCGGAAACACCATATATTTT. Its translation: CASSLDGGGNTIYF. V is TRBV5-4 and J is TRBJ1-3, with D tentatively TRBD1 (6 bases). Trimming took off 0 bases at V and 4 bases at J, with 8 bases between the two ends. The CDR3 totals 14 residues. CDR1 is SGHNT and CDR2 is YYREEE in the germline V gene (reference sequence).

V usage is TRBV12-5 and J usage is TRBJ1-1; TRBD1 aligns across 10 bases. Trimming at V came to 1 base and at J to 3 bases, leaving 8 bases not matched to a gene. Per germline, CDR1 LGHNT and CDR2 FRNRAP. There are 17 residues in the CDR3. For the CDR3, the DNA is TGTGCTAGTGGTTTGGCGACAGACAGGGGGCTATACACTGAAGCTTTCTTT. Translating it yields CASGLATDRGLYTEAFF.

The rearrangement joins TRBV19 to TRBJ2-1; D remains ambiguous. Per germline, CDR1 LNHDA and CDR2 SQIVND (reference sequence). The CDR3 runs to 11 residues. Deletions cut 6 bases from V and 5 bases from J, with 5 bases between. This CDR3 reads CASRLHNEQFF. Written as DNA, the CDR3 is TGTGCCAGTAGGCTACACAATGAGCAGTTCTTC.

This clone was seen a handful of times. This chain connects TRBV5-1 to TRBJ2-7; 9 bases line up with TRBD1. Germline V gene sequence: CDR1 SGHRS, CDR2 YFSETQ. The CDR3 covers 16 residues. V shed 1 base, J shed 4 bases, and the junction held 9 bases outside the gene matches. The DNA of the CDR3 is TGCGCCAGCAGCTTGACATCTACAGGGGGCGGGTACGAGCAGTACTTC. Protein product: CASSLTSTGGGYEQYF.

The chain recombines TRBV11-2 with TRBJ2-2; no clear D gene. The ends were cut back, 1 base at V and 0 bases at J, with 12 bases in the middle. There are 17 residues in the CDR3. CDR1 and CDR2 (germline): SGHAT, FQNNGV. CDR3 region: CASSLVSIQTNTGELFF. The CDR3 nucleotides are TGTGCCAGCAGCTTAGTTTCCATCCAAACGAACACCGGGGAGCTGTTTTTT. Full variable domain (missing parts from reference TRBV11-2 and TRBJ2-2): EAGVAQSPRYKIIEKRQSVAFWCNPISGHATLYWYQQILGQGPKLLIQFQNNGVVDDSQLPKDRFSAERLKGVDSTLKIQPAKLEDSAVYLCASSLVSIQTNTGELFFGEGSRLTVL.

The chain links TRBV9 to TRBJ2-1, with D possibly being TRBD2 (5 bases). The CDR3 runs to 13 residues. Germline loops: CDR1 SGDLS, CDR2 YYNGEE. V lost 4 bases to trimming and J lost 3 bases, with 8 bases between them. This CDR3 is CASSTGIYNEQFF. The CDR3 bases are TGTGCCAGCAGCACGGGGATCTACAATGAGCAGTTCTTC.

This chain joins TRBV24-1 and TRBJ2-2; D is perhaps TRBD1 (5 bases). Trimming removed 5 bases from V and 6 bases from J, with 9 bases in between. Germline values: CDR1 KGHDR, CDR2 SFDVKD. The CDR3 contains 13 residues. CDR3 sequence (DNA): TGTGCCACCAGTGCAGGGTGGGCCGGGGAGCTGTTTTTT. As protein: CATSAGWAGELFF.

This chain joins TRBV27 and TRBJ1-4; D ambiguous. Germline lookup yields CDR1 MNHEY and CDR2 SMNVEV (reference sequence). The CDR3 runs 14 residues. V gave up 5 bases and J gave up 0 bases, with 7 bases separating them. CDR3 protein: CASSPQTTNEKLFF. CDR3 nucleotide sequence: TGTGCCAGCAGTCCTCAGACAACTAATGAAAAACTGTTTTTT.

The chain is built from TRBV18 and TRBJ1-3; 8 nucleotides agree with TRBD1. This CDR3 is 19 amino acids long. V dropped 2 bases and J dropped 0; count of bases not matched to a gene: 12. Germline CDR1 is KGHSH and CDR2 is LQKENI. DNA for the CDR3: TGTGCCAGCTCACCAGGTCTTTCGACAGGGGTTGTCTCTGGAAACACCATATATTTT. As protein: CASSPGLSTGVVSGNTIYF.

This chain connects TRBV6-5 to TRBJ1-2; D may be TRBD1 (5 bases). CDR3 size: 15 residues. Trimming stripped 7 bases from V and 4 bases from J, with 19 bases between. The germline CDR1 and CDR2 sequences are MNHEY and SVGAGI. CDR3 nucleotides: TGTGCCAGCATCGGTCGGTTAGGGGCGCGCTATGGCTACACCTTC. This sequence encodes CASIGRLGARYGYTF.

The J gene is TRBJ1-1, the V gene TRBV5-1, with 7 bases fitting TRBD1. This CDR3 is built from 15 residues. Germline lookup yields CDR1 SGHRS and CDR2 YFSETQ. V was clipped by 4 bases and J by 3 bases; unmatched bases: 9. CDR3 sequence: CASSPRQGLDTEAFF. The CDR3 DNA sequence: TGCGCCAGCAGCCCAAGACAGGGTCTGGACACTGAAGCTTTCTTT.

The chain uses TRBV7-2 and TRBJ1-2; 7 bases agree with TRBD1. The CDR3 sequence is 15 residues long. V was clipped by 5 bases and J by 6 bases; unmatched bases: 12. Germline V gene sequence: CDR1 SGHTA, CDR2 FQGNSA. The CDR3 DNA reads TGTGCCAGCAGCGCCCGACAGGGACCTGTGAATGGCTACACCTTC. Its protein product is CASSARQGPVNGYTF.

DNA for the CDR3: TGTGCCAGCAGCTCCGTTAGCGGGGGGCGGATAGAGACCCAGTACTTC. It specifies CASSSVSGGRIETQYF. The chain is built from TRBV7-2 and TRBJ2-5; 10 bases line up with TRBD2. Germline loops: CDR1 SGHTA, CDR2 FQGNSA. Trimming at V came to 4 bases and at J to 4 bases, leaving 9 bases not matched to a gene. This CDR3 is built from 16 residues.

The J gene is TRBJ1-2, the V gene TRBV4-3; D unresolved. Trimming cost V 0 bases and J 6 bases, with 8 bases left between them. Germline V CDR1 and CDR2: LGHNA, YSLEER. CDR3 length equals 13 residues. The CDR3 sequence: CASSQDLMDGYTF. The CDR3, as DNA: TGCGCCAGCAGCCAAGATCTAATGGATGGCTACACCTTC.

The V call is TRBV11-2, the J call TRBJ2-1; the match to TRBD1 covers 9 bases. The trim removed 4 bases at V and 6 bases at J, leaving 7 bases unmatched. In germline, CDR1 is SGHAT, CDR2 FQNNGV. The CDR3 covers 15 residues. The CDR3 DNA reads TGTGCCAGCAGCTCCCGGACAGGGGCGAGCAATGAGCAGTTCTTC. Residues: CASSSRTGASNEQFF.

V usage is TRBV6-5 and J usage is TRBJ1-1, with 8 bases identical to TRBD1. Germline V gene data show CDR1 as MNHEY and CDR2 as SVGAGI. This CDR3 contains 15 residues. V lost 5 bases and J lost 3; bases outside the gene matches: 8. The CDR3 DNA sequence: TGTGCCAGCAGTCCCTGGACAGGGCGGGACACTGAAGCTTTCTTT. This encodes CASSPWTGRDTEAFF.

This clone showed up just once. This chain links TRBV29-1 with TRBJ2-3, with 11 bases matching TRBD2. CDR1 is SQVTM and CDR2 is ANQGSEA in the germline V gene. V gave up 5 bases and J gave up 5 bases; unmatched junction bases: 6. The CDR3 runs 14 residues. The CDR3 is CSVSSGGAGDTQYF. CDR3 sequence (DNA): TGCAGCGTTAGTAGCGGGGGGGCCGGAGATACGCAGTATTTT.

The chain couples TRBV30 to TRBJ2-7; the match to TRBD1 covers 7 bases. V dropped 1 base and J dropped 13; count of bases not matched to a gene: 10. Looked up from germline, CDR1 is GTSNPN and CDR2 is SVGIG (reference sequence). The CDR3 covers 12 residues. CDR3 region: CAWSARQGPSYF. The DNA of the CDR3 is TGTGCCTGGAGTGCCCGACAGGGCCCCTCCTACTTC.

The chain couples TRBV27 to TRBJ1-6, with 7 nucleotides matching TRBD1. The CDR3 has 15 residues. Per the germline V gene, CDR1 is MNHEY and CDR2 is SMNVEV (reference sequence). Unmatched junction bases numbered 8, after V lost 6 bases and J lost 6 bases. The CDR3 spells CASRITGAPNSPLHF. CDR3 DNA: TGTGCCAGCAGGATTACAGGGGCCCCTAATTCACCCCTCCACTTT.

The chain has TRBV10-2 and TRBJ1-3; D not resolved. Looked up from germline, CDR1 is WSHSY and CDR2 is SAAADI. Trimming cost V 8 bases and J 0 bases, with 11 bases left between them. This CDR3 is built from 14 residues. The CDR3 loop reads CASSRGGSGNTIYF. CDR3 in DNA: TGCGCCAGCTCACGGGGAGGCTCTGGAAACACCATATATTTT.

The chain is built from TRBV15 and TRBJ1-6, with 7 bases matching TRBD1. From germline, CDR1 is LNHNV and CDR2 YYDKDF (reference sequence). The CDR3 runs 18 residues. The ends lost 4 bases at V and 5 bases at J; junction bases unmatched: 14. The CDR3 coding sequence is TGTGCCACCAGCAAGTTCCGGGACAGAAGTTCTGATAATTCACCCCTCCACTTT. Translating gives CATSKFRDRSSDNSPLHF.

The CDR3 nucleotides read TGTGCCAGCAGCCTGGGGACAGGGGCTCAAAAACTGTTTTTT. Translation: CASSLGTGAQKLFF. The J gene is TRBJ1-4, the V gene TRBV7-9; TRBD1 aligns across 10 bases. Germline V lookup: CDR1 SEHNR, CDR2 FQNEAQ (reference sequence). The CDR3 has 14 amino acids. The V segment lost 5 bases and the J segment 9 bases; nucleotides outside the gene matches: 6.

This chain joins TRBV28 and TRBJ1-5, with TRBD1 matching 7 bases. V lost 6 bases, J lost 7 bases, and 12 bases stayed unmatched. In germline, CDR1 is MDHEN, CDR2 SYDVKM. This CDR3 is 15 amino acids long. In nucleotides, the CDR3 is TGTGCCAGCAGCCGAAGAGGTCAGGGGGAACAGCCCCAGCATTTT. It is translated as CASSRRGQGEQPQHF.

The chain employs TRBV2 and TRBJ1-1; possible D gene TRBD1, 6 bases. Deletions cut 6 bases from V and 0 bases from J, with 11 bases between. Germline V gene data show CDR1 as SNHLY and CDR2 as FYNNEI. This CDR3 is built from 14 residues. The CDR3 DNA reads TGTGCCAGCAGGCCGGGGGGCATGAACACTGAAGCTTTCTTT. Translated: CASRPGGMNTEAFF.